The clone carrying this T cell receptor beta chain was found many times. The antigen remains unidentified. The sample is drawn from a study of regulatory T cells in long-lasting Graves disease. For the study at large: The study counted Graves' disease as persistent given over 5 years of antithyroid drugs and positive TSH receptor antibodies.

Time point here: persistent/refractory GD, antithyroid drugs over 5 years with positive TRAb. PBMC RNA served as the TCR library source. Through Arm-PCR of CDR3 regions and iRepertoire HTBI primers, TCR beta libraries were built. MiXCR, run by TCRdb on the multiplex PCR reads, gives a single entry per CDR3 protein. The profile shows about 470,000 distinct CDR3 sequences, under 25% of them singletons. Overall study results and limits: Graves' patients with persistent disease showed TCR diversity lower than patients newly diagnosed. Only peripheral blood was studied, not thyroid tissue.

This specimen was peripheral blood mononuclear cells (PBMCs), taken when the disease was refractory, from a patient treated with antithyroid drugs. The receptor comes from a female donor with Graves disease.

The DNA of the CDR3 is TGTGCCAGCAGTTCGCGGACAGGGGGCGGTGAAAAACTGTTTTTT. This sequence encodes CASSSRTGGGEKLFF. The chain couples TRBV6-5 to TRBJ1-4; 11 bases fit TRBD1. Germline CDR1 reads MNHEY; CDR2 reads SVGAGI. This CDR3 comprises 15 residues. The V and J ends lost 4 bases and 7 bases, in that order; junction bases with no gene match: 5.